The sequence of this T cell receptor beta chain was determined in a study of cytomegalovirus exposure and HLA in healthy donors. Remarks on this clone: Its antigen is not identified.

Trimming took 4 bases from V and 0 from J, leaving 16 bases between them. The CDR3 is 17 residues long. The germline gives CDR1 SEHNR, CDR2 FQNEAQ (reference sequence). Use of 60 Vbeta and 13 Jbeta primers characterized the PCR. The repertoire was sequenced with immunoSEQ multiplex PCR; TCRdb's copy has only in-frame clones and lacks some. The table has some 50,000 clones, about 70% seen once. Study-wide points: The study carried out a later analysis of TCR beta sequences. It associated 15,000 to 20,000 of them with specific HLA alleles at a false discovery rate of 0.05. Cytomegalovirus-associated TCR beta chains were listed, numbering 164. From TCR beta sequences, most subjects' HLA-A and HLA-B alleles were reportedly predicted accurately. Data from an earlier analysis indicated that most TCR beta V segments were productive either about 90% or about 30% of the time.

The receptor was isolated from a woman in her 50s in good health and CMV-seropositive. V gene TRBV7-9 combines with J gene TRBJ1-3, with D perhaps matching TRBD1 (5 bases). The sample consisted of PBMCs. The CDR3 region has the DNA TGTGCCAGCAGCTCCCCAGCGGGGGGGAGCTCTGGAAACACCATATATTTT. Amino acids: CASSSPAGGSSGNTIYF.